Each of the 27 T cell receptor beta chains below was sequenced from the same sample in a study of T cells after yellow fever vaccination. Each CDR3 protein is one row after TCRdb ran MiXCR on the 5' RACE reads. The table lists 350,000 to 550,000 distinct CDR3 sequences, approximately 18% of them singletons. The sample here was PBMCs, taken before the yellow fever booster vaccination. The origin of the receptors is a man younger than 35 who received the YFV17D yellow fever vaccine.

This clonotype has a handful of counts. The rearrangement joins TRBV12-3 or TRBV12-4 to TRBJ1-1; 11 bases are a match to TRBD1. With 3 bases clipped from V and 5 bases from J, the junction kept 5 bases outside the gene matches. The CDR3 is 15 amino acids. This CDR3 is CASSFRTGGSTEAFF. The CDR3 DNA follows: TGTGCCAGCAGTTTCAGGACAGGGGGCTCGACTGAAGCTTTCTTT.

The chain recombines TRBV20-1 with TRBJ1-6; D ambiguous. Germline V gives CDR1 DFQATT, CDR2 SNEGSKA (reference sequence). CDR3 length equals 15 residues. Trimming took 0 bases from V and 6 from J, leaving 12 bases between them. The CDR3 loop is CSARDHQAGNSPLHF. CDR3 in DNA: TGCAGTGCTAGAGATCATCAGGCGGGTAATTCACCCCTCCACTTT.

This clonotype turned up a few times. The chain links TRBV7-2 to TRBJ1-2; D is unclear. CDR1 is SGHTA and CDR2 is FQGNSA in the germline V gene. The CDR3 totals 13 residues. V was clipped by 4 bases and J by 0 bases, with 6 bases between them. CDR3 in amino acids: CASSYTTNYGYTF. CDR3 DNA sequence: TGTGCCAGCAGCTACACAACTAACTATGGCTACACCTTC.

This clonotype has a handful of counts. This chain links TRBV21-1 with TRBJ2-7; the table's D gene call, TRBD1, was not cross checked with the DNA. TRBV21-1 is labeled a pseudogene. The CDR3 is made up of 15 amino acids. The CDR3 loop is CASNPGQFIDYEQYV. As DNA, the CDR3 is TGTGCCAGCAACCCGGGACAGTTTATCGACTACGAGCAGTACGTC.

The chain couples TRBV10-3 to TRBJ2-3; D might be TRBD1 or TRBD2, each matching 5 bases. The CDR3 covers 12 residues. Deletions cut 4 bases from V and 5 bases from J, with 7 bases between. Germline CDR1 reads ENHRY; CDR2 reads SYGVKD. CDR3 in DNA: TGTGCCATCAGTGGAGGGGTAGATACGCAGTATTTT. Translating gives CAISGGVDTQYF.

V usage is TRBV27 and J usage is TRBJ2-7; 9 bases fit TRBD1. V shed 6 bases and J 4 bases; nucleotides not matched to a gene: 7. The CDR3 has 14 residues. The germline CDR1 and CDR2 sequences are MNHEY and SMNVEV (reference sequence). The CDR3 is CASRRGTGSYEQYV. In DNA form, the CDR3 reads TGTGCCAGCAGACGGGGGACAGGGTCTTACGAGCAGTACGTC.

This clonotype was found a few times. The chain is built from TRBV10-3 and TRBJ2-6; D assignment may be TRBD1 or TRBD2 (6 bases each). Germline V lookup: CDR1 ENHRY, CDR2 SYGVKD. The CDR3 runs to 16 residues. With 4 bases removed from V and 5 bases from J, the gap between germline ends came to 15 bases. This chain's CDR3 is CAISVGGFSRANVLTF. The CDR3 DNA sequence: TGTGCCATCAGTGTAGGGGGGTTTAGTAGGGCCAACGTCCTGACTTTC.

At least ten counts were recorded for this clonotype. The J gene is TRBJ1-1, the V gene TRBV7-2; D gene ambiguous. The V and J ends lost 6 bases and 3 bases respectively, with 11 bases between them. The CDR3 is made up of 13 amino acids. CDR1 and CDR2 (germline): SGHTA, FQGNSA. The CDR3: CASSSDLDTEAFF. DNA for the CDR3: TGTGCCAGCAGTTCAGACCTCGACACTGAAGCTTTCTTT.

This clonotype occurred a few times. V and J are TRBV6-2 or TRBV6-3 and TRBJ2-7, with a tentative D call TRBD2 (7 bases). The CDR3 covers 14 residues. Trimming took off 5 bases at V and 7 bases at J, with 18 bases between the two ends. In germline, CDR1 is MNHEY, CDR2 SVGEGT. CDR3 loop: CASSTRGGEREQYF. CDR3 nucleotide sequence: TGTGCCAGCAGTACCCGAGGGGGGGAAAGAGAGCAGTACTTC.

This clonotype was seen repeatedly, ten times or more. The J gene is TRBJ2-3, the V gene TRBV7-9; D uncertain. From germline, CDR1 is SEHNR and CDR2 FQNEAQ (reference sequence). Trimming stripped 5 bases from V and 6 bases from J, with 9 bases between. This CDR3 contains 12 residues. The CDR3 region has the DNA TGTGCCAGCAGCCCCTCGTCCGATACGCAGTATTTT. This gives the protein CASSPSSDTQYF.

The sample holds a few counts of this clonotype. V gene TRBV14 combines with J gene TRBJ2-4; the match to TRBD2 covers 7 bases. Trimming at V came to 2 bases and at J to 8 bases, leaving 3 bases not matched to a gene. The CDR3 totals 13 residues. Germline V CDR1 and CDR2: SGHDN, FVKESK. The CDR3 DNA reads as TGTGCCAGCAGCCAACAGGGAGGGGACATTCAGTACTTC. Translation gives CASSQQGGDIQYF.

The table lists this clonotype with many counts. The genes are TRBV27 and TRBJ2-3, with 7 bases matching TRBD2. The J segment lost 7 bases and the V segment lost 3 bases, leaving 10 bases of the junction unmatched. The CDR3 covers 15 residues. Germline CDR1 and CDR2: MNHEY and SMNVEV (reference sequence). The CDR3 loop is CASSLSAGVQNTQYF. The CDR3 region has the DNA TGTGCCAGCAGTTTGTCGGCGGGGGTGCAAAATACGCAGTATTTT.

The genes are TRBV6-5 and TRBJ2-7; D is possibly TRBD1 or TRBD2 (5 bases each). Germline V gene lookup returns CDR1 MNHEY and CDR2 SVGAGI. Trimming removed 6 bases at V and 3 bases at J, with 18 bases between. The CDR3 is 15 residues long. DNA of the CDR3: TGTGCCAGCAGAAAGTACCGGGACGGGGACTACGAGCAGTACTTC. This sequence encodes CASRKYRDGDYEQYF.

A few counts support this clonotype. Relative to the germline gene, one junction end is altered; a read error may explain this. This sequence joins TRBV2 and TRBJ2-1; D not resolved. CDR1 and CDR2 from the germline V gene are SNHLY and FYNNEI. The CDR3 spans 12 residues. The CDR3 coding sequence is TGTGCCAGCAGCGAAGGGTGGTCAGCCCGGCTCTTC. Its translation is CASSEGWSARLF. The variable domain in full, with the rest retrieved from reference TRBV2 and TRBJ2-1, is EPEVTQTPSHQVTQMGQEVILRCVPISNHLYFYWYRQILGQKVEFLVSFYNNEISEKSEIFDDQFSVERPDGSNFTLKIRSTKLEDSAMYFCASSEGWSARLFGPGTRLTVL.

This rearrangement joins TRBV11-2 to TRBJ2-1; no clear D gene. Germline V CDR1 and CDR2: SGHAT, FQNNGV. The ends were cut back, 5 bases at V and 0 bases at J, with 11 bases in the middle. The length of the CDR3 is 15 residues. Written as DNA, the CDR3 is TGTGCCAGCAGCAAGCCCGACGGCTCCTACAATGAGCAGTTCTTC. Translated, it gives CASSKPDGSYNEQFF.

This clonotype was seen a handful of times. The chain employs TRBV7-9 and TRBJ2-1; D not certain. Germline V gene lookup returns CDR1 SEHNR and CDR2 FQNEAQ (reference sequence). Deletions cut 1 base from V and 7 bases from J, with 5 bases between. The CDR3 is 12 residues long. In nucleotides, the CDR3 is TGTGCCAGCAGCTTAGTGTTGAATGAGCAGTTCTTC. This translates into CASSLVLNEQFF.

This clonotype was counted between two and nine times. This chain links TRBV20-1 with TRBJ1-3; no clear D gene. The CDR3 has 12 amino acids. Germline V gene sequence: CDR1 DFQATT, CDR2 SNEGSKA (reference sequence). Trimming removed 5 bases from V and 0 bases from J, with 5 bases in between. This CDR3 is CSAETSGNTIYF. The CDR3 nucleotides are TGCAGTGCTGAGACCTCTGGAAACACCATATATTTT.

This clonotype has just a few counts. This chain connects TRBV20-1 to TRBJ1-2; D remains unclear. V shed 7 bases and J shed 4 bases, with 7 bases lying between them. There are 10 residues in the CDR3. Germline CDR1 and CDR2: DFQATT and SNEGSKA (reference sequence). The CDR3 sequence is CSVPIYGYTF. The CDR3 region has the DNA TGCAGTGTTCCAATCTATGGCTACACCTTC.

This clonotype appeared a few times. The chain links TRBV6-5 to TRBJ1-6; possible D gene TRBD1, 6 bases. Trimming shortened V by 0 bases and J by 8 bases, and 11 bases separated the two germline ends. Germline-derived CDR1 and CDR2 are MNHEY and SVGAGI. The CDR3 runs 15 residues. The CDR3 DNA reads as TGTGCCAGCAGTTACTCACAGGGAGGTGATTCACCCCTCCACTTT. Encoded protein: CASSYSQGGDSPLHF.

This clonotype was seen only a few times. The chain is built from TRBV28 and TRBJ1-4; TRBD1 is a possible D gene (6 bases). Trimming removed 6 bases from V and 7 bases from J, with 9 bases in between. This CDR3 is 12 amino acids long. Per the germline V gene, CDR1 is MDHEN and CDR2 is SYDVKM. In DNA form, the CDR3 reads TGTGCCAGCAGACGGGGGCGTGAAAAACTGTTTTTT. Residues: CASRRGREKLFF.

This chain connects TRBV6-5 to TRBJ1-2; D call uncertain. Germline values: CDR1 MNHEY, CDR2 SVGAGI. Trimming removed 2 bases at V and 2 bases at J, with 15 bases between. The CDR3 is 16 amino acids. CDR3 nucleotide sequence: TGTGCCAGCAGTTACAGCCAGGACGGCCTGAACTATGGCTACACCTTC. It yields the protein CASSYSQDGLNYGYTF.

This clonotype has more than one count but fewer than ten. The chain couples TRBV12-3 or TRBV12-4 to TRBJ2-3; TRBD1 agrees at 8 bases. Unmatched junction bases numbered 5, after V lost 7 bases and J lost 2 bases. The CDR3 is made up of 14 amino acids. CDR3 protein: CASTRQGFTDTQYF. The DNA for the CDR3 is TGTGCCAGCACTAGACAGGGGTTCACAGATACGCAGTATTTT.

The rearrangement joins TRBV20-1 to TRBJ1-1; the D gene is possibly TRBD1 (6 bases). The CDR3 sequence is 14 residues long. V was shortened by 0 bases and J by 5 bases, with 13 bases between the two germline ends. Looked up from germline, CDR1 is DFQATT and CDR2 is SNEGSKA (reference sequence). In DNA form, the CDR3 reads TGCAGTGCTAGAGATCCGAAGGGGGAGACTGAAGCTTTCTTT. Translated: CSARDPKGETEAFF.

This clonotype has at least ten counts. The rearrangement links TRBV9 to TRBJ1-2, with 8 positions matching TRBD1. The CDR3 extends over 14 amino acids. Per germline, CDR1 SGDLS and CDR2 YYNGEE. V was pared by 1 base and J by 8 bases, with 7 bases of the junction left unmatched. The CDR3 is CASSVSGGAWGYTF. For the CDR3, the DNA is TGTGCCAGCAGCGTATCAGGGGGCGCGTGGGGCTACACCTTC. Drawing the rest from reference TRBV9 and TRBJ1-2, the complete variable domain is DSGVTQTPKHLITATGQRVTLRCSPRSGDLSVYWYQQSLDQGLQFLIQYYNGEERAKGNILERFSAQQFPDLHSELNLSSLELGDSALYFCASSVSGGAWGYTFGSGTRLTVV.

The genes are TRBV12-3 or TRBV12-4 and TRBJ1-1; D is ambiguous. Trimming removed 6 bases at V and 0 bases at J, with 14 bases between. The CDR3 length is 15 residues. The CDR3 spells CASRPPSGLNTEAFF. CDR3 in DNA: TGTGCCAGCAGGCCCCCGAGTGGACTGAACACTGAAGCTTTCTTT.

The chain couples TRBV20-1 to TRBJ1-1; D gene uncertain. Germline V lookup: CDR1 DFQATT, CDR2 SNEGSKA (reference sequence). The CDR3 runs to 14 residues. The V and J ends lost 1 base and 3 bases respectively, with 12 bases between them. The CDR3 sequence is CSARGPGGYTEAFF. The CDR3 DNA sequence: TGCAGTGCTAGAGGACCCGGTGGGTACACTGAAGCTTTCTTT.

This clonotype was counted between two and nine times. The V call is TRBV12-5, the J call TRBJ2-2; TRBD1 agrees at 9 bases. The trim removed 5 bases at V and 5 bases at J, leaving 6 bases unmatched. CDR3 length: 15 residues. CDR1 LGHNT and CDR2 FRNRAP come from the germline V gene. CDR3 loop: CASGDGDRETGELFF. As DNA, the CDR3 is TGTGCTAGTGGTGACGGGGACAGGGAAACCGGGGAGCTGTTTTTT.